Here is one T cell receptor (beta chain) with its context. Its antigen is not known. The source of the sample is a study of T cell clonotyping in hematopoietic cell transplantation. Overall study: Recipients' pretransplant samples followed cytoreduction.

The protocol was immunoSEQ multiplex PCR, while the TCRdb copy is restricted to in-frame clones and leaves out a portion. The table has about 16,000 clones, about 92% seen once. Time point here: recipient sample about 28 days before transplant, after cytoreduction. With 6 bases removed from V and 3 bases from J, the gap between germline ends came to 18 bases. This CDR3 is built from 15 residues. Germline-derived CDR1 and CDR2 are SNHLY and FYNNEI. Overall study results and limits: Broader posttransplant TCR repertoire diversity was predicted by graft donor and pretransplant recipient Inverse Simpson Index values. Recipient TCR diversity dropped after transplant; expanded clonotypes rose from day 30 to 180.

The TCR originated in a man between 18 and 35 years old with biphenotypic leukemia. Some clones in this sample may be carry-over from other donors' samples. Sequencing was performed on peripheral blood mononuclear cells, taken before stem cell transplant. The chain has TRBV2 and TRBJ2-7, with D tentatively TRBD1 (6 bases). CDR3 region: CASSLPPGQIYEQYF. CDR3 DNA: TGTGCCAGCAGCTTACCACCGGGACAAATCTACGAGCAGTACTTC.